The clone carrying this TCR beta chain appeared a single time. TCRdb keeps only in-frame clones here, not all; method: immunoSEQ multiplex PCR. The data contain under 250,000 clones, 89% of them singletons. This entry comes from a study of blood T cell repertoires in COVID-19. V was shortened by 0 bases and J by 1 base, with 13 bases between the two germline ends. This CDR3 has 17 residues. This TCR came from a man in his fifties or sixties who had recovered from COVID-19. This chain links TRBV23-1 with TRBJ1-5; a weak D match, TRBD1 (5 bases). TRBV23-1 is annotated as an ORF whose role is uncertain. The sample consisted of peripheral blood. In DNA form, the CDR3 reads TGCGCCAGCAGTCAATCGAGGCAGGGAAAGAGCAATCAGCCCCAGCATTTT. This translates into CASSQSRQGKSNQPQHF.